The clone carrying this TCR beta chain was seen a handful of times. Its antigen remains unknown. These data come from a study of beta chain features in type 1 diabetes. Study-wide results and caveats: When Type 1 diabetes patients were examined, their TCRB CDR3s proved moderately but significantly shorter in all four CD4+ subsets.

Reverse transcribing all isolated RNA meant expressed TCRB transcripts were sequenced. The table came from immunoSEQ multiplex PCR; TCRdb's copy has only in-frame clones and leaves some out. The repertoire holds nearly 350,000 clones, about a tenth seen once, with approximately 1% in the top ten. This TCR came from a man between 25 and 39 years old with type 1 diabetes. The source material was central memory CD4+ T cells from blood.

CDR3 protein: CAWSTQGAITF. In nucleotides, the CDR3 is TGTGCCTGGAGTACTCAGGGGGCGATCACCTTC. The V and J genes are TRBV30 and TRBJ1-2; 8 nucleotides match TRBD1. Germline values: CDR1 GTSNPN, CDR2 SVGIG (reference sequence). This CDR3 region has 11 residues. The ends lost 2 bases at V and 13 bases at J; junction bases unmatched: 6.